This TCR beta chain appears in the sequencing data of a study of blood T cell repertoires in COVID-19. The assay was immunoSEQ multiplex PCR, and TCRdb's table has in-frame clones only and misses some. The sample has 50,000 or so clones; 75% to 85% are singletons. The sequence was collected from a woman aged 60 to 75 with acute or convalescent COVID-19. What was sequenced was peripheral blood.

CDR3 amino acids: CASSLLGPDTQYF. The CDR3 DNA is TGCGCCAGCAGCTTGCTGGGGCCAGATACGCAGTATTTT. This rearrangement joins TRBV5-1 to TRBJ2-3; a possible D gene is TRBD1 (5 bases). V was shortened by 1 base and J by 4 bases, with 7 bases between the two germline ends. Germline lookup yields CDR1 SGHRS and CDR2 YFSETQ. The CDR3 is 13 amino acids.